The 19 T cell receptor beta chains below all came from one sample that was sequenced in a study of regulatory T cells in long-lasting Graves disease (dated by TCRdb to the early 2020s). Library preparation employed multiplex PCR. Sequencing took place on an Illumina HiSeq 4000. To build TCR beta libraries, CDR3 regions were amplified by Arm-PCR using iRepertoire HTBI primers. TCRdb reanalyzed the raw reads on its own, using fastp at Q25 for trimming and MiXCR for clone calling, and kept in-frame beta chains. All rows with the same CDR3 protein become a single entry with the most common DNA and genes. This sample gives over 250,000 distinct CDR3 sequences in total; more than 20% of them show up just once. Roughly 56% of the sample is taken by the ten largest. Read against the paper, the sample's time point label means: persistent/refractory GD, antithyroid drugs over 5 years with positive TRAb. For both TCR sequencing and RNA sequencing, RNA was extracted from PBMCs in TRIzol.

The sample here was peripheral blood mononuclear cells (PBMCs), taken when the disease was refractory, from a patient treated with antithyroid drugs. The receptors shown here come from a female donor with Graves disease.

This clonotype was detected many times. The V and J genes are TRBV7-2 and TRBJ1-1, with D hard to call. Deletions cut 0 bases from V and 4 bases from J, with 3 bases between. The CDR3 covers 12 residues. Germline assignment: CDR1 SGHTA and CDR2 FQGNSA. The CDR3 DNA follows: TGTGCCAGCAGCTTAGCGACCACTGAAGCTTTCTTT. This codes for CASSLATTEAFF.

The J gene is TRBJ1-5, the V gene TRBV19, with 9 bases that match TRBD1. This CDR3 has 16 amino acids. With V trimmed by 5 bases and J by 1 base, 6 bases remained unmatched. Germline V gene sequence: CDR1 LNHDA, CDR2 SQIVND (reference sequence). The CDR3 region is CASSLDRGMSNQPQHF. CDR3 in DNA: TGTGCCAGTAGTTTGGACAGGGGTATGAGCAATCAGCCCCAGCATTTT.

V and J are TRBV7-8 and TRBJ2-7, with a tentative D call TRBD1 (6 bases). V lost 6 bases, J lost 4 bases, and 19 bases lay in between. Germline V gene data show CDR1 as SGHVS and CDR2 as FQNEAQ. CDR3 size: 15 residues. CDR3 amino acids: CASRLSGTKDYEQYF. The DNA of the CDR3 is TGTGCCAGCAGGCTGTCCGGGACAAAAGATTACGAGCAGTACTTC. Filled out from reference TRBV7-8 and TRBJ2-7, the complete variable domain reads GAGVSQSPRYKVAKRGQDVALRCDPISGHVSLFWYQQALGQGPEFLTYFQNEAQLDKSGLPSDRFFAERPEGSVSTLKIQRTQQEDSAVYLCASRLSGTKDYEQYFGPGTRLTVT.

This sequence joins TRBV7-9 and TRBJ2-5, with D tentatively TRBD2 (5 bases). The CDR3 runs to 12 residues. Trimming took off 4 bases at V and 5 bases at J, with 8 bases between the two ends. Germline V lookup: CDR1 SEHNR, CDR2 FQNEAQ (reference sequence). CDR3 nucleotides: TGTGCCAGCAGCTCGGGATGGGAGACCCAGTACTTC. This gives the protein CASSSGWETQYF.

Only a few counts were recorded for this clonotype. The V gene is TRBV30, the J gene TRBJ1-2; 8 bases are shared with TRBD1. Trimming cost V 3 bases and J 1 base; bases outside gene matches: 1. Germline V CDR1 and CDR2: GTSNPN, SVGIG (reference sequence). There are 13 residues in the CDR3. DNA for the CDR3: TGTGCCTGGAGGACAGGGGTTAACTATGGCTACACCTTC. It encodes CAWRTGVNYGYTF. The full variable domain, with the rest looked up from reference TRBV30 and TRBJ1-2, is SQTIHQWPATLVQPVGSPLSLECTVEGTSNPNLYWYRQAAGRGLQLLFYSVGIGQISSEVPQNLSASRPQDRQFILSSKKLLLSDSGFYLCAWRTGVNYGYTFGSGTRLTVV.

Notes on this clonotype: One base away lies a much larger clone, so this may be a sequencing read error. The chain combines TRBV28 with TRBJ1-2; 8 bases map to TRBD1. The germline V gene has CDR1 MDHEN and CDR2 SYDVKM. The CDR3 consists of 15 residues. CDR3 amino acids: CASGFPGGAVYGYTF. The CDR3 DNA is TGTGCCAGCGGTTTTCCAGGGGGCGCGGTCTATGGCTACACCTTC.

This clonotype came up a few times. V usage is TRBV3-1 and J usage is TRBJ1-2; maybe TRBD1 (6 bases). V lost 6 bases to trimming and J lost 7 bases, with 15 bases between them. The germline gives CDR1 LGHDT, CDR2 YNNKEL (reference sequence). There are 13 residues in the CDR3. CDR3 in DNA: TGTGCCAGCAGGCTTCAACAGGGATTTGGCTACACCTTC. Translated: CASRLQQGFGYTF.

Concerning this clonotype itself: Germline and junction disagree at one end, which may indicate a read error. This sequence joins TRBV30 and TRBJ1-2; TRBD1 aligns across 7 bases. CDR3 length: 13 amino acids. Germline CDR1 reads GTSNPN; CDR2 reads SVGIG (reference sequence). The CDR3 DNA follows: TGTGCCTGGAGTCCCGACAGGGTTAATGGCCACACCTTC. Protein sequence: CAWSPDRVNGHTF.

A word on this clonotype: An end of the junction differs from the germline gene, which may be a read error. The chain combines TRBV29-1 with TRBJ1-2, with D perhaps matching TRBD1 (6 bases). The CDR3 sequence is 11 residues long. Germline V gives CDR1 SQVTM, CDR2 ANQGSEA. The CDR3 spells CSVEHVRGNSF. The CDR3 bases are TGCAGCGTTGAACATGTCAGGGGCAATTCCTTC.

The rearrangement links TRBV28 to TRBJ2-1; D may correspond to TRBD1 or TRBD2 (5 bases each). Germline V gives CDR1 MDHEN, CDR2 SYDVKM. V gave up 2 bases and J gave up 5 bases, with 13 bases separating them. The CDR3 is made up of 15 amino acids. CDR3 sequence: CASSLEAGTDNEQFF. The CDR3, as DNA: TGTGCCAGCAGTTTAGAGGCCGGGACCGACAATGAGCAGTTCTTC.

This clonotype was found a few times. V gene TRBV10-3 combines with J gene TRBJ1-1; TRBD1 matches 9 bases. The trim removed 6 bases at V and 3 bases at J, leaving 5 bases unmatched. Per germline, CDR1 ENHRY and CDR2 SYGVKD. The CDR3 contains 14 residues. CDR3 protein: CAISPTGGDTEAFF. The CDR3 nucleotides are TGTGCCATCAGCCCGACAGGGGGGGACACTGAAGCTTTCTTT.

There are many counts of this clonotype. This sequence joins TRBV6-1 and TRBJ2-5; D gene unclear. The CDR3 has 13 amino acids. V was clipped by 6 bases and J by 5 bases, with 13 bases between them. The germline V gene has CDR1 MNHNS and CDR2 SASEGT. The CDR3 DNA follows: TGTGCCAGCAGCCGAAGTCTGGCCGAGACCCAGTACTTC. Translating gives CASSRSLAETQYF.

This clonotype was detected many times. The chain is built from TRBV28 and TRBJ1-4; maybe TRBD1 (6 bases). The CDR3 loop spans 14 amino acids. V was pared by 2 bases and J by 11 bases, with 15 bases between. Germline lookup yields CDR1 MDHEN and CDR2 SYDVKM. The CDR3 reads CASSLPGESGKLFF. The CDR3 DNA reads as TGTGCCAGCAGTTTACCAGGGGAATCAGGGAAACTGTTTTTT.

In nucleotides, the CDR3 is TGCAGTGCTCGAGGACCGATGAACACTGAAGCTTTCTTT. Its translation is CSARGPMNTEAFF. V is TRBV20-1 and J is TRBJ1-1, with no clear D. The V end lost 5 bases, the J end lost 0 bases, and 10 bases lay between the germline ends. Germline loops: CDR1 DFQATT, CDR2 SNEGSKA (reference sequence). The CDR3 runs to 13 residues.

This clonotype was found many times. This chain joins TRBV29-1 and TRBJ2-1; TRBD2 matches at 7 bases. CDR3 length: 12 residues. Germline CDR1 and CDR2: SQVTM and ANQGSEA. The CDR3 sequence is CTFRGSTNEQFF. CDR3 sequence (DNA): TGCACCTTCCGCGGGAGTACCAATGAGCAGTTCTTC.

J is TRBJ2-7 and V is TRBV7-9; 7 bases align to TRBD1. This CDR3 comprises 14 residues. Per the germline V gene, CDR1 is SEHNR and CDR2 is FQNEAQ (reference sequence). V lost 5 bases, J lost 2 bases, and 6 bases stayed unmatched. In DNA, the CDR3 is TGTGCCAGCAGCACCCCGACAGGGACCTACGAGCAGTACTTC. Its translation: CASSTPTGTYEQYF. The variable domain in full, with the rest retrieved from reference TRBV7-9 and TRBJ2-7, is DTGVSQNPRHKITKRGQNVTFRCDPISEHNRLYWYRQTLGQGPEFLTYFQNEAQLEKSRLLSDRFSAERPKGSFSTLEIQRTEQGDSAMYLCASSTPTGTYEQYFGPGTRLTVT.

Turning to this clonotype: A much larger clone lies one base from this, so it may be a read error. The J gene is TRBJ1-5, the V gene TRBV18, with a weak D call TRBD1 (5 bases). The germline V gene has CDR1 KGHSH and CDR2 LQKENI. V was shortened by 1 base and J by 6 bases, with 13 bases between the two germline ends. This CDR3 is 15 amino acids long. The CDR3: CASSPHEGIGQPQHF. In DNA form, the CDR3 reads TGTGCCAGCTCACCACACGAGGGGATAGGTCAGCCCCAGCATTTT. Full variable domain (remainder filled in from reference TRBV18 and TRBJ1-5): NAGVMQNPRHLVRRRGQEARLRCSPMKGHSHVYWYRQLPEEGLKFMVYLQKENIIDESGMPKERFSAEFPKEGPSILRIQQVVRGDSAAYFCASSPHEGIGQPQHFGDGTRLSIL.

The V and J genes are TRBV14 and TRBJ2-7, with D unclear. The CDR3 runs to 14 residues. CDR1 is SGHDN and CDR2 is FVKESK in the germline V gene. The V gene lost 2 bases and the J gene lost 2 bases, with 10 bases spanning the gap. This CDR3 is CASSQTTPTYEQYF. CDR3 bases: TGTGCCAGCAGCCAAACCACCCCAACCTACGAGCAGTACTTC. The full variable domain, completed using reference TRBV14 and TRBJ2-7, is EAGVTQFPSHSVIEKGQTVTLRCDPISGHDNLYWYRRVMGKEIKFLLHFVKESKQDESGMPNNRFLAERTGGTYSTLKVQPAELEDSGVYFCASSQTTPTYEQYFGPGTRLTVT.

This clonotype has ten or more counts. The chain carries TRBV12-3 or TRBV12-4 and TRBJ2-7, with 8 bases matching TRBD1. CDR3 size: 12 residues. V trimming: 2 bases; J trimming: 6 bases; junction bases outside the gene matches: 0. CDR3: CASSLTGGEQYF. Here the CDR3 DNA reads TGTGCCAGCAGTTTAACAGGGGGCGAGCAGTACTTC.